Listed below are T cell receptor beta chains from one sample, sequenced in a study of blood T cell repertoires in COVID-19. Profiled with immunoSEQ multiplex PCR; TCRdb holds only in-frame clones, not every one. The table records 13,000 or so clones, 75% to 85% of them present only once. The sample was peripheral blood. These receptors were collected from a human donor in a cohort sampled during active COVID-19. The CDR3 runs from the conserved cysteine through the conserved F or W. A D gene is named only where the DNA matches it firmly. Size is stated for part of the rows, as once, few or many counts, or as a class when the clone is expanded.

d_call j_call v_call clone_size cdr3_nt cdr3_aa
- TRBJ1-5 TRBV19 - TGTGCCAGTAGTAATCTTCAGGGAGGGGGAGGCAATCAGCCCCAGCATTTT CASSNLQGGGGNQPQHF
- TRBJ2-6 TRBV19 - TGTGCCAGCAAACCGACTCCGGGCTCTGGGGCCAACGTCCTGACTTTC CASKPTPGSGANVLTF
- TRBJ2-5 TRBV5-4 - TGTGCCAGCAGCTCCCGGGATCAAGAGACCCAGTACTTC CASSSRDQETQYF
- TRBJ1-3 TRBV5-4 - TGTGCCACACGCGGCCCCGACGGAACCTCTGGAAACACCATATATTTT CATRGPDGTSGNTIYF
TRBD1 TRBJ2-7 TRBV5-6 - TGTGCCAGCAGCGCTCCGGACAGGGGCTCCTACGAGCAGTACTTC CASSAPDRGSYEQYF
- TRBJ1-2 TRBV28 - TGTGCCAGCAGTTTATCGGCGGGGGAGGGCCACTATGGCTACACCTTC CASSLSAGEGHYGYTF
- TRBJ2-7 TRBV5-5 - TGTGCCAGCAGCAACGGTCCAACGGGGGTATCTCTGAACTACGAGCAGTACTTC CASSNGPTGVSLNYEQYF
- TRBJ2-1 TRBV6-6 - TGTGCCAGCAGTACCACAGGGATCTACAATGAGCAGTTCTTC CASSTTGIYNEQFF
- TRBJ2-3 TRBV7-2 - TGTGCCAGCAGCTTAGGGGCTGACACAGATACGCAGTATTTT CASSLGADTDTQYF
TRBD1 TRBJ2-3 TRBV7-9 - TGTGCCAGCAGCCCCAGGGGGCCAGATACGCAGTATTTT CASSPRGPDTQYF
- TRBJ1-1 TRBV25-1 - TGTGCCAGCAGTGAGCAGGGCGAGAACACTGAAGCTTTCTTT CASSEQGENTEAFF
TRBD1 TRBJ2-7 TRBV14 medium-sized TGTGCCAGCAGCCGTAACAGGGGTTACGAGCAGTACTTC CASSRNRGYEQYF
- TRBJ1-1 TRBV6-5 - TGTGCCAGCTTAAAACGGGGGATCGCTGAAGCTTTCTTT CASLKRGIAEAFF
TRBD1 TRBJ1-2 TRBV6-5 - TGTGCCAGCGCAAAGACAGGGGTAGGCTACACCTTC CASAKTGVGYTF
TRBD1 TRBJ1-1 TRBV28 - TGTGCCAGCAGTTTAGGGACAGGGGGGAACACTGAAGCTTTCTTT CASSLGTGGNTEAFF
TRBD2 TRBJ2-5 TRBV13 - TGTGCCAGCAGCTTAAGAGGACTAGGGGAGACCCAGTACTTC CASSLRGLGETQYF
- TRBJ2-1 TRBV6-1 few TGTGCCAGCAGTGAAACCTGGCAACCGAGGGATGAGCAGTTCTTC CASSETWQPRDEQFF
- TRBJ2-7 TRBV18 - TGTGCCAGCTCACCTTGGACAGACCTCGAGCAGTACTTC CASSPWTDLEQYF
- TRBJ1-1 TRBV7-2 once TGTGCCAGCAGCTCCCCAGGGTCTTACATGAACACTGAAGCTTTCTTT CASSSPGSYMNTEAFF
- TRBJ1-3 TRBV3-1/TRBV3-2 few TGTGCCAGCAGCTCACCTAGGGACTGTGGAAACACCATATATTTT CASSSPRDCGNTIYF
TRBD2 TRBJ2-7 TRBV6-1 - TGTGCCAGCAGACCGACTTTGGGGGGGACCTACGAGCAGTACTTC CASRPTLGGTYEQYF
- TRBJ2-2 TRBV6-2/TRBV6-3 once TGTGCCAGCAGTTACCAGGGCCTGTACACCGGGGAGCTGTTTTTT CASSYQGLYTGELFF
- TRBJ1-5 TRBV7-9 - TGTGCCAGCAGCGCGTCGGGGGTCGATCAGCCCCAGCATTTT CASSASGVDQPQHF
TRBD1 TRBJ2-1 TRBV10-1 - TGCGCCAGCAGTGATTCGGGACAGGGGGCAAGCGGGCAGTTCTTC CASSDSGQGASGQFF
TRBD1 TRBJ2-1 TRBV29-1 - TGCAGCGACGGGACAGGTCCTTACAATGAGCAGTTCTTC CSDGTGPYNEQFF
- TRBJ1-2 TRBV19 - TGTGCCAGTAGTATATTATTAGGAGATGGCTACACCTTC CASSILLGDGYTF
- TRBJ1-1 TRBV29-1 few TGCAGCGTCGACACAGGGTACACTGAAGCTTTCTTT CSVDTGYTEAFF
- TRBJ2-7 TRBV27 - TGTGCCAGCAGTGTCTTCCCAGGGCTCGACGAGCAGTACTTC CASSVFPGLDEQYF
TRBD1 TRBJ2-7 TRBV15 - TGTGCCACCAGCAGAGAGCCAGGGGGAGTCTACGAGCAGTACTTC CATSREPGGVYEQYF
TRBD1 TRBJ1-6 TRBV20-1 - TGCAGTGCTAGTATCACAGGGGGTAATTCACCCCTCCACTTT CSASITGGNSPLHF
- TRBJ1-1 TRBV5-6 once TGTGCCAGCAGATCGTCCGGAGGGAACACTGAAGCTTTCTTT CASRSSGGNTEAFF
TRBD2 TRBJ2-1 TRBV19 - TGTGCCAGTAGTACGGGACTAGCGGGGGGATACAATGAGCAGTTCTTC CASSTGLAGGYNEQFF
- TRBJ1-2 TRBV15 - TGTGCCACCAGCAGAGCGGACAGCCCTACTAACTATGGCTACACCTTC CATSRADSPTNYGYTF
TRBD1 TRBJ1-5 TRBV5-3 - TGTGCCAGAAGCGAAACCCGGGACAGGGGCGGAGGCAATCAGCCCCAGCATTTT CARSETRDRGGGNQPQHF
- TRBJ2-2 TRBV11-2 - TGTGCCAGCAGCTCTGGAGGGGGGGCCTGGAACTTGGCCGGGGAGCTGTTTTTT CASSSGGGAWNLAGELFF
TRBD1 TRBJ2-7 TRBV18 - TGTGCCAGCTCACCCGGGACAGGACCCTACGAGCAGTACTTC CASSPGTGPYEQYF